These 20 T cell receptor beta chains originate from one sample sequenced in a study of shared clonotypes between healthy human individuals. TCRdb keeps only in-frame clones here, not all; method: immunoSEQ multiplex PCR. The data hold 2 million to 2.5 million clones, with around 95% observed a single time. Source material: naive CD4+ T cells sorted from blood. Noted subset: CD45RA+ positively selected. Source of these receptors: a man between 18 and 29 years old in good health.

This sequence joins TRBV12-5 and TRBJ1-2; 7 nucleotides match TRBD1. The CDR3 spans 16 residues. Trimming took 0 bases from V and 2 from J; bases not matched to a gene: 6. Germline-derived CDR1 and CDR2 are LGHNT and FRNRAP. The CDR3 bases are TGTGCTAGTGGTTTGGTATCGGGACAGCTAAACTATGGCTACACCTTC. Encoded protein: CASGLVSGQLNYGYTF.

The chain links TRBV5-6 to TRBJ2-2; the D gene is possibly TRBD1 (6 bases). There are 19 residues in the CDR3. Trimming pared 0 bases from V and 3 bases from J, leaving 21 bases between. The V gene's germline CDR1 is SGHDT and CDR2 YYEEEE. CDR3 sequence reads: CASSLALGALGSDTGELFF. The CDR3 region has the DNA TGTGCCAGCAGCTTGGCTCTGGGGGCATTGGGAAGCGACACCGGGGAGCTGTTTTTT.

J is TRBJ2-2 and V is TRBV10-3; maybe TRBD1 (6 bases). The CDR3 is 13 amino acids. Germline lookup yields CDR1 ENHRY and CDR2 SYGVKD. Trimming left V 9 bases short and J 4 bases short, with 12 bases between. CDR3 sequence: CAITLQGTGELFF. Here the CDR3 DNA reads TGTGCCATTACACTACAGGGCACCGGGGAGCTGTTTTTT.

CDR3 residues: CASSLSGTGLGYGYTF. CDR3 nucleotides: TGTGCCAGCAGCCTCTCGGGGACAGGGCTTGGCTATGGCTACACCTTC. The chain couples TRBV2 to TRBJ1-2; TRBD1 matches at 9 bases. The germline CDR1 and CDR2 sequences are SNHLY and FYNNEI. The ends lost 6 bases at V and 4 bases at J; junction bases unmatched: 12. The CDR3 spans 16 residues.

The chain uses TRBV30 and TRBJ1-6, with D unclear. Per the germline V gene, CDR1 is GTSNPN and CDR2 is SVGIG (reference sequence). V gave up 5 bases and J gave up 6 bases, with 17 bases separating them. The CDR3 consists of 15 residues. In DNA form, the CDR3 reads TGTGCCTGGGGGATGGGGTGGCCTAGTAATTCACCCCTCCACTTT. Protein product: CAWGMGWPSNSPLHF.

This clone has just one count. V is TRBV6-1 and J is TRBJ1-4; D call uncertain. The V gene's germline CDR1 is MNHNS and CDR2 SASEGT. The CDR3 loop spans 15 amino acids. The ends were cut back, 6 bases at V and 6 bases at J, with 17 bases in the middle. The CDR3 DNA reads TGTGCCAGCAGCACAAGAGACACGGGTCATGAAAAACTGTTTTTT. This codes for CASSTRDTGHEKLFF.

There are a few counts of this clone. The DNA for the CDR3 is TGCGCCAGCACCCTGGGTCTCAGGGGAGCTTTCTTT. Protein product: CASTLGLRGAFF. The chain carries TRBV23-1 and TRBJ1-1; D might be TRBD1 (6 bases). TRBV23-1 is designated an ORF whose function remains uncertain. Trimming removed 7 bases from V and 10 bases from J, with 16 bases in between. The CDR3 contains 12 residues.

The J gene is TRBJ2-2, the V gene TRBV7-2; 9 bases map to TRBD1. V lost 1 base, J lost 3 bases, and 3 bases stayed unmatched. From germline, CDR1 is SGHTA and CDR2 FQGNSA. The CDR3 has 16 amino acids. The CDR3 DNA is TGTGCCAGCAGCTTAGACAGGGGGCTAGACACCGGGGAGCTGTTTTTT. Amino acids: CASSLDRGLDTGELFF.

The J gene is TRBJ2-3, the V gene TRBV6-6; D is perhaps TRBD1 or TRBD2 (5 bases each). Trimming cost V 4 bases and J 1 base, with 15 bases left between them. CDR3 length: 16 residues. CDR1 MNHNY and CDR2 SVGAGI come from the germline V gene (reference sequence). The CDR3 DNA sequence: TGTGCCAGCAGTTCCCCGGGACGGCTCCGCACAGATACGCAGTATTTT. It is translated as CASSSPGRLRTDTQYF.

This chain joins TRBV14 and TRBJ2-3, with a possible D match to TRBD2 (6 bases). V was clipped by 1 base and J by 0 bases, with 11 bases between them. Germline-derived CDR1 and CDR2 are SGHDN and FVKESK. CDR3 length equals 16 residues. The CDR3 DNA sequence: TGTGCCAGCAGCCAAGCCGCGGGACCAAGCACAGATACGCAGTATTTT. Translating gives CASSQAAGPSTDTQYF.

The rearrangement links TRBV4-3 to TRBJ2-2; 8 bases are a match to TRBD2. In germline, CDR1 is LGHNA, CDR2 YSLEER. The CDR3 sequence is 15 residues long. The V and J ends lost 4 bases and 6 bases, in that order; junction bases with no gene match: 7. CDR3 amino acids: CASSPRPGGAGELFF. In nucleotides, the CDR3 is TGCGCCAGCAGCCCTCGTCCGGGGGGGGCCGGGGAGCTGTTTTTT.

This chain connects TRBV30 to TRBJ2-7; 8 nucleotides align to TRBD1. The CDR3 totals 14 residues. With V trimmed by 2 bases and J by 1 base, 4 bases remained unmatched. The V gene's germline CDR1 is GTSNPN and CDR2 SVGIG (reference sequence). The CDR3 here is CAWSNTGGSYEQYF. The CDR3 DNA is TGTGCCTGGAGTAACACAGGGGGTTCCTACGAGCAGTACTTC.

The rearrangement links TRBV5-4 to TRBJ2-3; 8 bases match TRBD2. Germline values: CDR1 SGHNT, CDR2 YYREEE (reference sequence). CDR3 length equals 15 residues. V lost 1 base, J lost 1 base, and 2 bases stayed unmatched. The CDR3 nucleotides are TGTGCCAGCAGCTTGAACGGGGGGGGCACAGATACGCAGTATTTT. Its protein is CASSLNGGGTDTQYF.

The chain links TRBV4-1 to TRBJ1-5; D unclear. This CDR3 has 15 amino acids. CDR1 and CDR2 from the germline V gene are MGHRA and YSYEKL. V was clipped by 0 bases and J by 10 bases, with 16 bases between them. The CDR3 region has the DNA TGCGCCAGCAGCCAAGATCTCGCTATTCCGGGCCCCCAGCATTTT. Amino acid sequence: CASSQDLAIPGPQHF.

This chain joins TRBV5-1 and TRBJ2-2, with D possibly being TRBD1 or TRBD2 (5 bases each). Germline V gene lookup returns CDR1 SGHRS and CDR2 YFSETQ. The CDR3 totals 13 residues. V lost 7 bases, J lost 3 bases, and 10 bases lay in between. CDR3 bases: TGCGCCAGCGGGGACGAACACACCGGGGAGCTGTTTTTT. Its protein product is CASGDEHTGELFF.

The chain employs TRBV7-6 and TRBJ1-1; D is uncertain. V was shortened by 0 bases and J by 4 bases, with 6 bases between the two germline ends. The length of the CDR3 is 13 residues. The germline V gene encodes CDR1 SGHVS and CDR2 FNYEAQ. CDR3 region: CASSLASGTEAFF. CDR3 DNA: TGTGCCAGCAGCTTAGCGAGTGGCACTGAAGCTTTCTTT.

V is TRBV6-1 and J is TRBJ2-1; possible D gene TRBD2, 5 bases. The germline V and J ends were trimmed by 7 bases and 5 bases, with 15 bases remaining between them. CDR3 length: 14 amino acids. Germline V gene sequence: CDR1 MNHNS, CDR2 SASEGT. The CDR3 DNA follows: TGTGCCAGCAACCCCCCGGGGAGAAACAATGAGCAGTTCTTC. Its translation: CASNPPGRNNEQFF.

CDR3: CASSRSTEMTYNEQFF. For the CDR3, the DNA is TGCGCCAGCAGCCGGTCGACGGAGATGACCTACAATGAGCAGTTCTTC. The gene calls are TRBV4-1 and TRBJ2-1, with D uncertain. Germline CDR1 reads MGHRA; CDR2 reads YSYEKL. V lost 4 bases, J lost 2 bases, and 15 bases lay in between. This CDR3 has 16 residues.

The rearrangement uses TRBV10-1 and TRBJ2-5; D not certain. The germline V gene encodes CDR1 WNHNN and CDR2 SYGVQD (reference sequence). V was shortened by 5 bases and J by 5 bases, with 12 bases between the two germline ends. The CDR3 runs to 13 residues. CDR3 nucleotide sequence: TGCGCCAGCAGTTTAGGCGTAGGCGAGACCCAGTACTTC. Protein: CASSLGVGETQYF.

The chain combines TRBV18 with TRBJ2-7, with 7 positions matching TRBD2. Germline values: CDR1 KGHSH, CDR2 LQKENI. CDR3 length: 16 residues. Trimming at V came to 3 bases and at J to 0 bases, leaving 8 bases not matched to a gene. The CDR3 protein is CASSPQRGGSSYEQYF. For the CDR3, the DNA is TGTGCCAGCTCACCGCAGCGGGGCGGGAGCTCCTACGAGCAGTACTTC.